A selection of T cell receptor beta chains follows, all from one sample in a study of Ad26.COV2.S vaccination and SARS-CoV-2 variants. Measured with immunoSEQ multiplex PCR; TCRdb has only the in-frame clones, and not every one. Here the sample spans about 420,000 clones, around nine tenths being singletons. The sequenced sample was peripheral blood, obtained in a trial of Ad26.COV2.S vaccine versus placebo. Receptors originate from a person aged 18-65 years who received the Ad26.COV2.S COVID-19 vaccine or a placebo. Each CDR3 is given with its conserved first and last residue. Each record gives: V gene, CDR3 protein.

>TRBV28
CASSPGIPAYNEQFF
>TRBV27
CASSLPGQNIQYF
>TRBV7-2
CASSFGTGFQETQYF
>TRBV3-1/TRBV3-2
CASSQVLDRGHAFF
>TRBV28
CASSLGLAGGQNSYEQYF
>TRBV10-3
CAISESTMAPGDTQYF
>TRBV15
CATSKAGGYQETQYF
>TRBV30
CAWSPGVNTGELFF
>TRBV7-3
CASSPQGGLNTGELFF
>TRBV5-4
CASSLVGGQVSGNTIYF
>TRBV3-1/TRBV3-2
CASSQDLVPAGQASYEQYF
>TRBV4-2
CASSQRLRTDLNQPQHF
>TRBV19
CASSMAGQGANYGYTF
>TRBV7-9
CASTGTANTGELFF
>TRBV5-1
CASSPGLIGNTGELFF
>TRBV7-9
CASSPLQGMNTEAFF
>TRBV6-2/TRBV6-3
CASSGTGVISYEQYF
>TRBV28
CASSPGSGYTF
>TRBV15
CATSNPLSAGDYGYTF
>TRBV29-1
CSARDTGELFF
>TRBV28
CASSLTGTNEKLFF
>TRBV7-2
CASSQGGDQPQHF
>TRBV4-1
CASSQDQAPRLINEKLFF
>TRBV4-3
CASSPRVRNYGYTF
>TRBV7-2
CASSLRGTEAFF
>TRBV15
CATSGAGTGKYGYTF
>TRBV27
CASSTPLRGGPSYEQYF
>TRBV23-1
CASSQSTGVHYGYTF
>TRBV5-6
CASSSFRDRVGQPQHF
>TRBV19
CASSIGNQETQYF
>TRBV10-3
CAISDGWERGGQFF
>TRBV6-5
CASSYSRWAANTEAFF
>TRBV4-3
CASSLTDRVTDEQFF
>TRBV10-3
CAISDLGVSYEQYF
>TRBV7-6
CASSVSVNTEAFF
>TRBV4-1
CASSQDRGTYEQYF
>TRBV6-4
CASSAELNQPQHF
>TRBV24-1
CATRSDRDGYNEQFF
>TRBV27
CASSFLANTAEQYF
>TRBV27
CASSFMAGVTYEQYF
>TRBV4-3
CASSQERQSYSGANVLTF
>TRBV9
CASSPHGWADEQYF
>TRBV7-9
CASSAGGRGNQPQHF